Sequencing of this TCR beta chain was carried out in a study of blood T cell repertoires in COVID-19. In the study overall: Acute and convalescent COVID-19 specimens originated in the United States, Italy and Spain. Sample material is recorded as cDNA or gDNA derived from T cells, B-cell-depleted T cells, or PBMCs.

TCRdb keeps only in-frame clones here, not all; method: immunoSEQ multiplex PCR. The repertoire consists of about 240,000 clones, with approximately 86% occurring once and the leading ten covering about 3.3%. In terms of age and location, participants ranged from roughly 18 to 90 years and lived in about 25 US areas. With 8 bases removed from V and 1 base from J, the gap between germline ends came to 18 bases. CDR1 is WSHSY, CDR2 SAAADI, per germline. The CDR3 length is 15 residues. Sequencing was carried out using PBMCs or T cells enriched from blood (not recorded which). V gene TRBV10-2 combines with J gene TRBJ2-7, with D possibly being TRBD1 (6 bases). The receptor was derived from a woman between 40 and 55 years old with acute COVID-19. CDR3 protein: CASRGHQVVSYEQYF. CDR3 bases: TGCGCCAGCCGGGGACACCAGGTCGTGTCCTACGAGCAGTACTTC.